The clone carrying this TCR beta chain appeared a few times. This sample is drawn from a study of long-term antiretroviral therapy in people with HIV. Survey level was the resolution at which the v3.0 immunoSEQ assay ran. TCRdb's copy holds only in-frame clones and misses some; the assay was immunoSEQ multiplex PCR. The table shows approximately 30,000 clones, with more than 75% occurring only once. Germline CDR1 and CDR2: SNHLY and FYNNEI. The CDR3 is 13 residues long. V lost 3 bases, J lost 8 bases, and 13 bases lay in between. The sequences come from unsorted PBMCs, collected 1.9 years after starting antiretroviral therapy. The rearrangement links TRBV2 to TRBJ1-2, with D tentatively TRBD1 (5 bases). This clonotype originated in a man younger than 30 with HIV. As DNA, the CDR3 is TGTGCCAGCAGTGATGAGGCCAGGGAAGGCTACACCTTC. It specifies CASSDEAREGYTF.